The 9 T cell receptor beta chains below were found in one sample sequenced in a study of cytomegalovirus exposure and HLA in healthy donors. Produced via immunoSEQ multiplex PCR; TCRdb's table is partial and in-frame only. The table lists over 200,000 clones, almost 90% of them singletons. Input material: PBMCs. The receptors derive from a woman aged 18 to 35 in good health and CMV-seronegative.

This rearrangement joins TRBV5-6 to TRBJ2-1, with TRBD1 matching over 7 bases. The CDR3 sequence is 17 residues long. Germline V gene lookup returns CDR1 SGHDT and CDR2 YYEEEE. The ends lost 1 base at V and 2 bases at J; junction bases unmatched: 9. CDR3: CASSLWFRQGPYNEQFF. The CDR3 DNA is TGTGCCAGCAGCTTGTGGTTTCGACAGGGTCCCTACAATGAGCAGTTCTTC.

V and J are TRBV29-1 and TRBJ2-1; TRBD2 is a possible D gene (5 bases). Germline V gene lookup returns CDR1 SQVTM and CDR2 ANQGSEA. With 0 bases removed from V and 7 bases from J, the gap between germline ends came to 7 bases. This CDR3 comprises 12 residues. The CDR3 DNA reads TGCAGCGTTGAAGAACCGGGAAATGAGCAGTTCTTC. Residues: CSVEEPGNEQFF.

The CDR3 is CASSLWTSGPYGYTF. The CDR3 DNA is TGTGCCAGCAGTTTATGGACGTCGGGTCCCTATGGCTACACCTTC. The rearrangement uses TRBV28 and TRBJ1-2; no reliable D call. V shed 0 bases and J shed 4 bases, with 12 bases lying between them. Germline V CDR1 and CDR2: MDHEN, SYDVKM. There are 15 residues in the CDR3.

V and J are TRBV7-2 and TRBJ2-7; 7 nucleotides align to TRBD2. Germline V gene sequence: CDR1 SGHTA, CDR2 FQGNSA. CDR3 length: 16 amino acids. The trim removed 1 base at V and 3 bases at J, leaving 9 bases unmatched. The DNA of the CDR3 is TGTGCCAGCAGCTTAGGGGGAGGGCGCGCGGTCTACGAGCAGTACTTC. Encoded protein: CASSLGGGRAVYEQYF.

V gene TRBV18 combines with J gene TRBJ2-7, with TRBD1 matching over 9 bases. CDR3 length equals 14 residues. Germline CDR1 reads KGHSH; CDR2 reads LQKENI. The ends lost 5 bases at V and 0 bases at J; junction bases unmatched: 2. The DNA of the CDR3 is TGTGCCAGCTCAGACAGGGGGATCTCCTACGAGCAGTACTTC. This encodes CASSDRGISYEQYF.

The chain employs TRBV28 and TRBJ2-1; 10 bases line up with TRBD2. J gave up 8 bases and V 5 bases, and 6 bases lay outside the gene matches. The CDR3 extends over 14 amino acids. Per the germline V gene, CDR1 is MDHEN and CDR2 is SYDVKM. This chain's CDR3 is CASSLAGELDEQFF. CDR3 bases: TGTGCCAGCAGTCTAGCGGGAGAACTGGATGAGCAGTTCTTC.

The CDR3 here is CASSYGGTSGIYEQYF. The CDR3 region has the DNA TGCGCCAGCAGCTATGGGGGGACTAGCGGGATCTACGAGCAGTACTTC. This chain links TRBV5-1 with TRBJ2-7; 13 nucleotides align to TRBD2. J lost 3 bases, V lost 3 bases, and 6 bases had no gene match. The CDR3 length is 16 residues. In germline, CDR1 is SGHRS, CDR2 YFSETQ.

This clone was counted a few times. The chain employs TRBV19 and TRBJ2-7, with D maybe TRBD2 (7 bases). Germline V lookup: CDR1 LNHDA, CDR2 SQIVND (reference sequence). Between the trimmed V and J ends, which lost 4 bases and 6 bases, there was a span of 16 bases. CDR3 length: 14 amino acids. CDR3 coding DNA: TGTGCCAGTAGTAGACGGGACGGGGGGCTCGAGCAGTACTTC. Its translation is CASSRRDGGLEQYF.

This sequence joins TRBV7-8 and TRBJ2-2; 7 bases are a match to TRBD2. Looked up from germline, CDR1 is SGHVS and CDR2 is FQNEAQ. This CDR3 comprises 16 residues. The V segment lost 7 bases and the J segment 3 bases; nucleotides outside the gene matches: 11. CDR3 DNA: TGTGCCAGCACCCGGACCCGGGGGGAAGACACCGGGGAGCTGTTTTTT. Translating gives CASTRTRGEDTGELFF.